This TCR beta chain was retrieved from a study of blood T cell repertoires in COVID-19. Overall study context: Collection of acute and convalescent COVID-19 samples took place in the United States, Italy and Spain. The cDNA or gDNA used as material had been derived from T cells, B-cell-depleted T cells, or PBMCs.

The sample holds a few counts of this clone. In the original analysis: For nucleated cells, counts were estimated from reference gene primer amplification. Produced via immunoSEQ multiplex PCR; TCRdb's table is partial and in-frame only. From that table come the V and J calls and clone size; the DNA was used to work out D and trimming. The sample consists of 190,000 or so clones, over 80% of them appearing once. Enrolment of Seattle patients took place during active infection, and they were followed longitudinally. The V segment lost 7 bases and the J segment 2 bases; nucleotides outside the gene matches: 10. The CDR3 sequence is 15 residues long. The germline V gene has CDR1 SQVTM and CDR2 ANQGSEA.

Sequencing was performed on peripheral blood. The TCR sequence derives from a man aged 60 to 75 with COVID-19, enrolled during active disease. The gene calls are TRBV29-1 and TRBJ2-2; 7 bases agree with TRBD1. CDR3 sequence: CSARSGTANTGELFF. In DNA form, the CDR3 reads TGCAGCGCCCGGTCCGGGACAGCAAACACCGGGGAGCTGTTTTTT.